This section outlines one TCR beta chain sequence together with its context. Antigen: not known. The sample originates from a study of T cell responses to AZD1222 COVID-19 vaccine. Findings of the study overall: Donors in the cohort were predominantly white British and more often female, and clonal diversity was possibly underestimated. Dominant CD4 TCR responses targeted spike regions 160-218 and 743-854. Seropositivity was recorded at baseline in only 6 or 7 AZD1222 recipients.

Libraries were prepared by immunoSEQ multiplex PCR; TCRdb keeps only in-frame clonotypes and omits some of them. This repertoire shows over 100,000 clones, more than 75% found once; its top ten account for more than 20%. V was pared by 4 bases and J by 0 bases, with 2 bases of the junction left unmatched. The CDR3 is made up of 14 amino acids. The germline V gene encodes CDR1 SGDLS and CDR2 YYNGEE. The clonotype originates from an adult in good health. The chain uses TRBV9 and TRBJ2-3; 7 bases line up with TRBD2. Source: peripheral blood, taken on day 0 of AZD1222 vaccination. The CDR3 spells CASSTRGSTDTQYF. CDR3 in DNA: TGTGCCAGCAGCACGCGGGGGAGCACAGATACGCAGTATTTT.